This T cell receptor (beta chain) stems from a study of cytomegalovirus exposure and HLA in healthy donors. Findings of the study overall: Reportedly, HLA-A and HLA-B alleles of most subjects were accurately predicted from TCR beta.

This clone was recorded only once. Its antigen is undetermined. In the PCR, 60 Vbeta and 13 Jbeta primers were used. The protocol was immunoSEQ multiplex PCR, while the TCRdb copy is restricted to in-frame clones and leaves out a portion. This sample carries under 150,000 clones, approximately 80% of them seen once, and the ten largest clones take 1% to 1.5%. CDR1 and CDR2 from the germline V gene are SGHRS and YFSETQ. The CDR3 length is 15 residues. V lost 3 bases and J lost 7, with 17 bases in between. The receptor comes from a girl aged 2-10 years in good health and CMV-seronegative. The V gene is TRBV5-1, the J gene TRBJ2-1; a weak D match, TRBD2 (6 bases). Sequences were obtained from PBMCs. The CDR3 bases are TGCGCCAGCAGCTATAGCGGCGGGGCACAGAATGAGCAGTTCTTC. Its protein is CASSYSGGAQNEQFF.